A selection of T cell receptor beta chains follows, all from one sample in a study of vaccination and CD4 T cells after COVID-19. Which antigens these TCRs recognize remains unknown. TCRdb independently ran MiXCR on the PCR reads; one entry per CDR3 protein. The sample lists 4,200 or so distinct CDR3 sequences; about 71% were seen once. Sequenced material: CD4+ T cells from blood, cultured in vitro. The source of these receptors is a human donor who had recovered from COVID-19. Each CDR3 is given with its conserved first and last residue. The D gene is left open where the match is weak. Rows give clone size only sometimes, using once, few, many, or a class for an expanded clone.

J gene	clone size	V gene	D gene	CDR3 DNA	CDR3 protein
TRBJ1-1	.	TRBV7-9	TRBD1	TGTGCCAGCAGCCACCGACAGGGGTTGAACACTGAAGCTTTCTTT	CASSHRQGLNTEAFF
TRBJ1-2	.	TRBV9	TRBD1	TGTGCCAGCAGCGTAGGACGACAGGGGGAAAACTATGGCTACACCTTC	CASSVGRQGENYGYTF
TRBJ1-2	few	TRBV6-1	.	TGTGCCAGCGGGCCTCAATCAAGGTCCTACACCTTC	CASGPQSRSYTF
TRBJ2-5	.	TRBV24-1	TRBD1	TGTGCCACCAGTGACCCGACAGGGGAGGAGACCCAGTACTTC	CATSDPTGEETQYF
TRBJ2-3	few	TRBV7-9	.	TGTGCCAGATTCCCCCTGGGAGATACGCAGTATTTT	CARFPLGDTQYF
TRBJ1-2	few	TRBV18	.	TGTGCCAGCTCACCAGGCAACAGGGAAAGCTACACCTTC	CASSPGNRESYTF
TRBJ2-1	.	TRBV20-1	.	TGCAGTGCCCTTCCACCACTCAAGGGGATAGTCTCCAATGAGCAGTTCTTC	CSALPPLKGIVSNEQFF
TRBJ1-1	.	TRBV5-4	.	TGTGCCAGCAGCTCCCTCGGGAGGGACACTGAAGCTTTCTTT	CASSSLGRDTEAFF
TRBJ1-5	once	TRBV15	.	TGTGCCACCCGGCTAGGCAATCAGCCCCAGCATTTT	CATRLGNQPQHF
TRBJ1-2	.	TRBV28	.	TGTGCCAGCAGACCCGCGGGGGGGAGAAACTATGGCTACACCTTC	CASRPAGGRNYGYTF
TRBJ1-2	.	TRBV20-1	TRBD1	TGCAGTGCTAGAGCTAGGACAGGGGTTAACTATGGCTACACCTTC	CSARARTGVNYGYTF
TRBJ1-2	.	TRBV20-1	TRBD1	TGCAGTGCCAGTACCTCCGGGACAGGGATGGCCTATGGCTACACCTTC	CSASTSGTGMAYGYTF
TRBJ1-5	.	TRBV7-9	.	TGTGCCAGCAGCTACTTTGAGGATCAGCCCCAGCATTTT	CASSYFEDQPQHF
TRBJ2-3	few	TRBV10-3	TRBD2	TGTGCCATCAGTGGGAGCGGGGGGGCCTCAGATACGCAGTATTTT	CAISGSGGASDTQYF
TRBJ2-5	.	TRBV7-2	TRBD2	TGTGCCAGCAGCTTAGGCGGGGGGCAAGAGACCCAGTACTTC	CASSLGGGQETQYF
TRBJ1-2	.	TRBV6-4	.	TGTGCCAGCAGAGACCCGGGCCCCGGGCGGGGCTACACCTTC	CASRDPGPGRGYTF